The sequence of this T cell receptor (beta chain) was determined in a study of cytomegalovirus exposure and HLA in healthy donors. Trimming removed 8 bases at V and 3 bases at J, with 14 bases between. Per the germline V gene, CDR1 is SNHLY and CDR2 is FYNNEI. The length of the CDR3 is 13 residues. As concerns this clone: Its antigen is currently unknown.

This PCR relied on a set of 60 Vbeta primers and 13 Jbeta primers. As handled by the study authors: It was a later analysis that counted roughly 80 million unique TCR beta chains, of which some 12 million were shared. Measured with immunoSEQ multiplex PCR; TCRdb has only the in-frame clones, and not every one. The D gene and trimming were derived from the DNA, and the V and J assignments and clone size from that table. The sample includes more than 120,000 clones, about four fifths of them seen just once. Study-level findings and limits: According to the study, roughly 160 TCR beta chains were cytomegalovirus-associated. An analysis that came later showed most CMV-associated TCR beta chains appearing HLA-restricted. Sequencing depth across donors, presence/absence analyses assumed, was roughly uniform.

The chain joins TRBV2 to TRBJ2-7; possibly TRBD2 for D (5 bases). This TCR derives from a woman in her 40s in good health and CMV-seropositive. The specimen sequenced was PBMCs. The CDR3 is CASQWERDYEQYF. The CDR3 region has the DNA TGTGCCAGCCAATGGGAGAGGGACTACGAGCAGTACTTC.